This T cell receptor beta chain originates from a study of blood T cell repertoires in COVID-19. This clone was detected only a few times. Participants spanned ages about 18 to 90 years and resided in around 25 US areas. Before being deemed recovered, Cohort 3 donors had two negative PCRs, clearance, or symptom resolution. Only in-frame clones appear in the TCRdb table, and some are missing; sequencing was by immunoSEQ multiplex PCR. The repertoire holds 310,000 or so clones, with around 91% as singletons. The CDR3 totals 15 residues. The germline gives CDR1 KGHDR, CDR2 SFDVKD. J was trimmed by 6 bases and V by 5 bases; bases with no gene match: 8.

The clonotype comes from a woman in her 40s who had recovered from COVID-19. The chain recombines TRBV24-1 with TRBJ2-3; 9 nucleotides match TRBD2. Material: PBMCs or T cells enriched from blood (not recorded which). The CDR3 reads CATSGGGLARDTQYF. DNA for the CDR3: TGTGCCACCAGTGGCGGAGGACTAGCGAGGGATACGCAGTATTTT.